This TCR beta chain is from a study of a mutant IDH1 vaccine in newly diagnosed glioma. Indicated time point: week 47, end of study. Doses of 300 ug of mutant IDH1 20-mer peptide were given with topical imiquimod. There were eight vaccinations for patients, given in weeks 1, 3, 5, 7, 11, 15, 19 and 23. New WHO grade 3 or 4 astrocytomas that were IDH1-mutant and ATRX-lost had been found in donors. Points from the study as a whole: Pseudoprogression seemed unrelated to changes in top peripheral T cell clonotypes.

Only in-frame clones appear in the TCRdb table, and some are missing; sequencing was by immunoSEQ multiplex PCR. The data hold roughly 86,000 clones, with 81% observed a single time. This clone came up a few times. Its antigen is not identified. V shed 5 bases and J 0 bases; nucleotides not matched to a gene: 8. CDR3 length equals 16 residues. Germline CDR1 SGHDT, CDR2 YYEEEE. Specimen: PBMCs, collected from a glioma patient whose treatment included an IDH1 peptide vaccine. This TCR was sampled from a man in his forties or fifties with glioma. This chain joins TRBV5-6 and TRBJ2-3, with 8 bases fitting TRBD1. The CDR3 sequence: CASRPPGGSSTDTQYF. The CDR3 region has the DNA TGTGCCAGCAGGCCCCCAGGGGGCTCGAGCACAGATACGCAGTATTTT.